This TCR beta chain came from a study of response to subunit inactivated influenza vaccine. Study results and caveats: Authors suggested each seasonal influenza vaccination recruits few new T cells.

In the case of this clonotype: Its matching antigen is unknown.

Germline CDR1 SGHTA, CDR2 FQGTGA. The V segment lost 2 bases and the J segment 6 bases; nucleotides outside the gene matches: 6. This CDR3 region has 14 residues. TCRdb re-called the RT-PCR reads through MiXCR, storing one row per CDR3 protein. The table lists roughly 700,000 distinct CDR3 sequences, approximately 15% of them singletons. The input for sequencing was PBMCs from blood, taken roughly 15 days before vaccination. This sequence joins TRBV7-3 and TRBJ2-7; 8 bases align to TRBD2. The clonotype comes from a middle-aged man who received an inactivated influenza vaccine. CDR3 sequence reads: CASSLDGRATEQYF. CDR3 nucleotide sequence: TGTGCCAGCAGCTTAGACGGGAGGGCCACCGAGCAGTACTTC.